The clone carrying this TCR beta chain was counted at least ten times. CDR1 SGHKS and CDR2 YYEKEE come from the germline V gene (reference sequence). Trimming removed 6 bases from V and 6 bases from J, with 22 bases in between. The CDR3 spans 15 residues. The sample is drawn from a study of T-cell reconstitution after alpha-beta-depleted transplantation in children. The TCRbeta library was prepared with unique molecular identifiers. Each CDR3 protein is one row after TCRdb ran MiXCR on the PCR reads. The data show some 300,000 distinct CDR3 sequences, with approximately 10% seen just once and under 3% held by the top ten.

Specimen: PBMCs from the stem cell graft donor, collected from the stem cell graft. The chain combines TRBV5-5 with TRBJ2-7; D could derive from TRBD1 or TRBD2 (5 bases each). This receptor was obtained from a human donor who donated a stem cell graft to a child with acute lymphoblastic leukemia. This chain's CDR3 is CASTLLGRPGSEQYF. CDR3 bases: TGTGCCAGCACCCTCCTGGGACGCCCCGGGTCCGAGCAGTACTTC.